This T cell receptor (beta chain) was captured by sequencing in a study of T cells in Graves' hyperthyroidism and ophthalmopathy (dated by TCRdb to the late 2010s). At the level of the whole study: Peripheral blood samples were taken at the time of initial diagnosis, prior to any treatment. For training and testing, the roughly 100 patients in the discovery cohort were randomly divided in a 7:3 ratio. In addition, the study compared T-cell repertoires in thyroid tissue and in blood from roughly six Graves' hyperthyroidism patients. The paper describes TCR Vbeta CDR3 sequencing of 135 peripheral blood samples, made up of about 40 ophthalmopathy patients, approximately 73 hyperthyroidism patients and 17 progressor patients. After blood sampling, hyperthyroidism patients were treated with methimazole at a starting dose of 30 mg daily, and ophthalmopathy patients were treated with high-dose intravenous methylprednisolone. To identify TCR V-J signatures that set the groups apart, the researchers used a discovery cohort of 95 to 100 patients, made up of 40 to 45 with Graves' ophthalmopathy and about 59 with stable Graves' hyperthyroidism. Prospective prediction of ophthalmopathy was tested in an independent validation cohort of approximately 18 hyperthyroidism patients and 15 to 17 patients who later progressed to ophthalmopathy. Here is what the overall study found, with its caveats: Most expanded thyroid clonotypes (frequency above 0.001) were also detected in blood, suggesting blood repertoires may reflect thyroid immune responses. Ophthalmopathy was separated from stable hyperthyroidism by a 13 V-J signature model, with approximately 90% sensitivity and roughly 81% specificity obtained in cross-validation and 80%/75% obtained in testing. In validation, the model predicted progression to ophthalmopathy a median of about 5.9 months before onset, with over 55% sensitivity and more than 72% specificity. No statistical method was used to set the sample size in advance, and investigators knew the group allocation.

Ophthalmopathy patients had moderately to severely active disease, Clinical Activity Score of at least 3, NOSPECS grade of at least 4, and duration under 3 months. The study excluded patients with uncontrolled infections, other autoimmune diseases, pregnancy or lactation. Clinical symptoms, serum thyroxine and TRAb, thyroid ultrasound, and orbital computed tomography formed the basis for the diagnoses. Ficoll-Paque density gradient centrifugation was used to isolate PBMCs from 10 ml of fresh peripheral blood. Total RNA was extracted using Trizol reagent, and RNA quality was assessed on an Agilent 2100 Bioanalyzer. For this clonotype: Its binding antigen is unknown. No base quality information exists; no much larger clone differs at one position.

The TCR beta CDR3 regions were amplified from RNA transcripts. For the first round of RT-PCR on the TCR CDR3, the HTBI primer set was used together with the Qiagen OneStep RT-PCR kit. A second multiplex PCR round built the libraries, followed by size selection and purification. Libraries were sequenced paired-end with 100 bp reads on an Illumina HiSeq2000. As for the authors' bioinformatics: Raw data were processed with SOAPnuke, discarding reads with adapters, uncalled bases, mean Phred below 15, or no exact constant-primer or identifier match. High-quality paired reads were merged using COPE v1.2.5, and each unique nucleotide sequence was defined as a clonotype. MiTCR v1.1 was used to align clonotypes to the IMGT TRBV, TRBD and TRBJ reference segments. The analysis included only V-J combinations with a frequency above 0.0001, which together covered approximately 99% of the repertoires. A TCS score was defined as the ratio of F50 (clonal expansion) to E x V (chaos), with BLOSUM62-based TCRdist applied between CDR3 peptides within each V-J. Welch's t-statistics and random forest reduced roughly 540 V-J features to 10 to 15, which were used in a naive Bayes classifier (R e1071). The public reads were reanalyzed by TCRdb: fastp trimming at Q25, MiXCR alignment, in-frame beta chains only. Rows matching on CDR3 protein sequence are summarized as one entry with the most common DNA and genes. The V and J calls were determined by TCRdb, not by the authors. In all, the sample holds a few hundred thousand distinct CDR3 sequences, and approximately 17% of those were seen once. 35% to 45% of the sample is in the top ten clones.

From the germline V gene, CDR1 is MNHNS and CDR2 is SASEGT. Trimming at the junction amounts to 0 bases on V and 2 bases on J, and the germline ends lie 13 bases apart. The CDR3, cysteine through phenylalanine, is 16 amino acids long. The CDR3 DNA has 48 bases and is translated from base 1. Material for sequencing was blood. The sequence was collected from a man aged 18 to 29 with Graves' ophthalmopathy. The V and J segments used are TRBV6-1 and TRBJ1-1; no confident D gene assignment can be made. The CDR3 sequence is CASSEARNSLNTEAFF. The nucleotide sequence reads TGTGCCAGCAGTGAAGCGCGGAACAGCTTAAACACTGAAGCTTTCTTT.